A single sample is the source of the 13 T cell receptor beta chains below, sequenced in a study of T cells in localized non-small cell lung cancer. Data came from immunoSEQ multiplex PCR; TCRdb stores just in-frame clones and leaves some out. Here the sample spans about 52,000 clones, 85% to 90% being singletons. The source was PBMCs, collected before any cancer treatment. All receptors come from a female donor with stage II lung adenocarcinoma.

This clone was recorded a few times. The chain carries TRBV29-1 and TRBJ2-7; D call uncertain. Trimming took off 1 base at V and 3 bases at J, with 10 bases between the two ends. This CDR3 is 13 amino acids long. Germline V CDR1 and CDR2: SQVTM, ANQGSEA. The CDR3 sequence is CSVEGSPGYEQYF. CDR3 DNA sequence: TGCAGCGTTGAAGGATCCCCAGGCTACGAGCAGTACTTC.

The chain employs TRBV7-2 and TRBJ1-1; D is possibly TRBD1 (5 bases). The ends were cut back, 7 bases at V and 5 bases at J, with 14 bases in the middle. The CDR3 is 13 amino acids. Germline V gives CDR1 SGHTA, CDR2 FQGNSA. The CDR3 protein is CASTRRGGTEAFF. CDR3 bases: TGTGCCAGCACCAGGCGGGGGGGGACTGAAGCTTTCTTT. Variable domain in full (rest from reference TRBV7-2 and TRBJ1-1): GAGVSQSPSNKVTEKGKDVELRCDPISGHTALYWYRQSLGQGLEFLIYFQGNSAPDKSGLPSDRFSAERTGGSVSTLTIQRTQQEDSAVYLCASTRRGGTEAFFGQGTRLTVV.

The chain links TRBV5-4 to TRBJ2-1, with 9 bases aligning to TRBD2. The CDR3 is made up of 17 amino acids. CDR1 and CDR2 (germline): SGHNT, YYREEE (reference sequence). V lost 2 bases and J lost 5; bases outside the gene matches: 11. The CDR3, as DNA: TGTGCCAGCAGCTTTCGAGCGGGGGGCCTAGGAGACAATGAGCAGTTCTTC. This sequence encodes CASSFRAGGLGDNEQFF.

This rearrangement joins TRBV9 to TRBJ1-1; 7 bases match TRBD1. This CDR3 comprises 14 residues. V shed 3 bases and J 10 bases; nucleotides not matched to a gene: 12. The germline V gene encodes CDR1 SGDLS and CDR2 YYNGEE. CDR3 sequence (DNA): TGTGCCAGCAGCGCGACCCAAGGGGGCGGGGTAGCTTTCTTT. Amino acids: CASSATQGGGVAFF.

The chain links TRBV27 to TRBJ1-5; TRBD1 matches 8 bases. The length of the CDR3 is 14 residues. The J segment lost 6 bases and the V segment lost 4 bases, leaving 5 bases of the junction unmatched. Germline V gene sequence: CDR1 MNHEY, CDR2 SMNVEV (reference sequence). CDR3 residues: CASSSRTGLQPQHF. In nucleotides, the CDR3 is TGTGCCAGCAGTTCGAGGACAGGGCTTCAGCCCCAGCATTTT.

The chain has TRBV11-2 and TRBJ2-7; TRBD1 agrees at 9 bases. J gave up 6 bases and V 5 bases, and 14 bases lay outside the gene matches. The germline CDR1 and CDR2 sequences are SGHAT and FQNNGV. The CDR3 is 16 residues long. CDR3 sequence: CASSTYSTGGYFEQYF. The CDR3 DNA reads as TGTGCCAGCAGCACCTATTCGACAGGGGGTTACTTCGAGCAGTACTTC. Variable domain in full (rest from reference TRBV11-2 and TRBJ2-7): EAGVAQSPRYKIIEKRQSVAFWCNPISGHATLYWYQQILGQGPKLLIQFQNNGVVDDSQLPKDRFSAERLKGVDSTLKIQPAKLEDSAVYLCASSTYSTGGYFEQYFGPGTRLTVT.

The sample holds one count of this clone. The rearrangement uses TRBV5-1 and TRBJ1-1, with no clear D. CDR1 SGHRS and CDR2 YFSETQ come from the germline V gene. The CDR3 is 14 amino acids. The ends were cut back, 2 bases at V and 1 base at J, with 9 bases in the middle. The CDR3: CASSFSGRNTEAFF. DNA of the CDR3: TGCGCCAGCAGCTTTTCCGGGAGGAACACTGAAGCTTTCTTT.

The rearrangement joins TRBV19 to TRBJ1-1, with D maybe TRBD1 (5 bases). The CDR3 runs 14 residues. Trimming took off 7 bases at V and 1 base at J, with 13 bases between the two ends. Per germline, CDR1 LNHDA and CDR2 SQIVND (reference sequence). The CDR3 spells CASTTIGGNTEAFF. The CDR3 DNA is TGTGCCAGTACCACGATCGGGGGGAACACTGAAGCTTTCTTT.

The CDR3 region is CASSKTDQGIYEQYF. As DNA, the CDR3 is TGTGCCAGTAGTAAGACAGACCAAGGTATTTACGAGCAGTACTTC. The chain combines TRBV19 with TRBJ2-7, with D possibly TRBD1 on 5 matching bases. The CDR3 totals 15 residues. Trimming shortened V by 4 bases and J by 4 bases, and 17 bases separated the two germline ends. Germline V gene data show CDR1 as LNHDA and CDR2 as SQIVND (reference sequence).

This chain links TRBV5-4 with TRBJ2-7; D is undetermined. The CDR3 has 13 amino acids. The germline CDR1 and CDR2 sequences are SGHNT and YYREEE (reference sequence). The V gene lost 3 bases and the J gene lost 7 bases, with 14 bases spanning the gap. CDR3 bases: TGTGCCAGCAGCTCAGACTCCCTGGGGGAGCAGTACTTC. As protein: CASSSDSLGEQYF.

The chain has TRBV28 and TRBJ2-1, with TRBD2 matching 11 bases. Germline V lookup: CDR1 MDHEN, CDR2 SYDVKM. The CDR3 is made up of 15 amino acids. With V trimmed by 4 bases and J by 6 bases, 5 bases remained unmatched. CDR3 nucleotides: TGTGCCAGCAGTTCGCTTCTAGCGGGGGGCAATGAGCAGTTCTTC. The encoded protein is CASSSLLAGGNEQFF.

This chain links TRBV19 with TRBJ1-5; 10 nucleotides match TRBD1. The germline CDR1 and CDR2 sequences are LNHDA and SQIVND (reference sequence). With V trimmed by 3 bases and J by 7 bases, 3 bases remained unmatched. The CDR3 is made up of 14 amino acids. As DNA, the CDR3 is TGTGCCAGTAGTATGGGACAGGGGCCCCAGCCCCAGCATTTT. Protein: CASSMGQGPQPQHF.

This clone appeared a single time. The chain is built from TRBV4-1 and TRBJ1-4; D remains ambiguous. The CDR3 is 15 residues long. The germline V gene has CDR1 MGHRA and CDR2 YSYEKL. V dropped 2 bases and J dropped 8 bases, with 15 bases sitting between them. CDR3 sequence: CASSQLGLGGEKLFF. The CDR3 DNA reads TGCGCCAGCAGCCAACTGGGCCTTGGTGGGGAAAAACTGTTTTTT.